The 21 T cell receptor beta chains below all came from one sample that was sequenced in a study of blood T cell repertoires in COVID-19. TCRdb's copy holds only in-frame clones and misses some; the assay was immunoSEQ multiplex PCR. The sample records around 260,000 clones, 65% to 85% being singletons. The sample consisted of peripheral blood. The receptor set was obtained from a person between 65 and 79 years old with COVID-19, enrolled during active disease.

V gene TRBV7-3 combines with J gene TRBJ2-1, with no clear D. Per the germline V gene, CDR1 is SGHTA and CDR2 is FQGTGA. V was trimmed by 4 bases and J by 3 bases, leaving 10 bases between them. There are 14 residues in the CDR3. The CDR3 loop reads CASSSLRVYNEQFF. In DNA, the CDR3 is TGTGCCAGCAGCTCACTCCGGGTCTACAATGAGCAGTTCTTC.

The chain employs TRBV6-5 and TRBJ2-3; 7 bases match TRBD1. V lost 0 bases to trimming and J lost 4 bases; unmatched junction nucleotides: 1. The CDR3 covers 14 residues. CDR1 and CDR2 (germline): MNHEY, SVGAGI. CDR3 sequence reads: CASSYSRGPDTQYF. The CDR3 DNA reads as TGTGCCAGCAGTTACTCGAGGGGGCCAGATACGCAGTATTTT.

This chain uses TRBV10-3 with TRBJ2-3; 10 nucleotides match TRBD2. The J segment lost 3 bases and the V segment lost 8 bases, leaving 5 bases of the junction unmatched. The CDR3 is 14 amino acids. Germline CDR1 is ENHRY and CDR2 is SYGVKD. The CDR3 is CAISAGGETDTQYF. The CDR3, as DNA: TGTGCCATCTCAGCGGGAGGGGAGACAGATACGCAGTATTTT.

The chain employs TRBV7-7 and TRBJ2-1; 10 bases agree with TRBD2. The germline CDR1 and CDR2 sequences are SSHAT and FNYEAQ (reference sequence). Trimming cost V 5 bases and J 9 bases; bases outside gene matches: 7. The CDR3 is 14 residues long. CDR3 DNA sequence: TGTGCCAGCAGCAACTTAGCGGGGGGCGGTGAGCAGTTCTTC. This translates into CASSNLAGGGEQFF.

This clone has only a few counts. The chain has TRBV29-1 and TRBJ1-1, with no clear D. CDR3 length equals 14 residues. CDR1 is SQVTM, CDR2 ANQGSEA, per germline. This CDR3 reads CSGRVGQLNTEAFF. The CDR3 DNA reads as TGCAGTGGGAGAGTTGGCCAACTGAACACTGAAGCTTTCTTT.

This chain connects TRBV30 to TRBJ2-7, with 7 bases aligning to TRBD1. CDR1 is GTSNPN, CDR2 SVGIG, per germline (reference sequence). The CDR3 has 12 residues. V was pared by 0 bases and J by 7 bases, with 3 bases of the junction left unmatched. CDR3: CAWSVGTVEQYF. The CDR3 DNA follows: TGTGCCTGGAGTGTTGGGACAGTAGAGCAGTACTTC.

The chain employs TRBV19 and TRBJ1-1, with TRBD1 matching 7 bases. Germline-derived CDR1 and CDR2 are LNHDA and SQIVND (reference sequence). With 4 bases clipped from V and 5 bases from J, the junction kept 19 bases outside the gene matches. The length of the CDR3 is 18 residues. The CDR3 spells CASSSLRQGRRRRTEAFF. The CDR3 DNA reads as TGTGCCAGTAGTAGTCTTCGACAGGGCCGCCGAAGGAGAACTGAAGCTTTCTTT.

V is TRBV7-9 and J is TRBJ1-5, with 7 bases matching TRBD1. V lost 5 bases, J lost 6 bases, and 4 bases stayed unmatched. The CDR3 covers 13 residues. The germline V gene has CDR1 SEHNR and CDR2 FQNEAQ (reference sequence). CDR3 sequence (DNA): TGTGCCAGCAGCGGACAGGCCGGTCAGCCCCAGCATTTT. It specifies CASSGQAGQPQHF.

The V and J genes are TRBV11-2 and TRBJ1-5, with D hard to call. The CDR3 consists of 14 residues. Germline CDR1 reads SGHAT; CDR2 reads FQNNGV. Trimming took off 3 bases at V and 3 bases at J, with 9 bases between the two ends. The CDR3 region is CASSFSSNNQPQHF. As DNA, the CDR3 is TGTGCCAGCAGCTTTAGTTCAAACAATCAGCCCCAGCATTTT.

The chain joins TRBV5-1 to TRBJ1-6; D is unclear. The CDR3 consists of 17 residues. The V end was cut by 5 bases, the J end by 0 bases, with 15 bases between. Germline V gives CDR1 SGHRS, CDR2 YFSETQ. CDR3 DNA sequence: TGCGCCAGCAGGTCCACGAGAGAGAGCTCCTATAATTCACCCCTCCACTTT. Translated, it gives CASRSTRESSYNSPLHF. Looking up the rest from reference TRBV5-1 and TRBJ1-6 gives the full variable domain: KAGVTQTPRYLIKTRGQQVTLSCSPISGHRSVSWYQQTPGQGLQFLFEYFSETQRNKGNFPGRFSGRQFSNSRSEMNVSTLELGDSALYLCASRSTRESSYNSPLHFGNGTRLTVT.

The rearrangement links TRBV2 to TRBJ2-5; unclear D gene. CDR1 and CDR2 from the germline V gene are SNHLY and FYNNEI. V shed 4 bases and J shed 9 bases, with 12 bases lying between them. The CDR3 sequence is 12 residues long. The CDR3 DNA is TGTGCCAGCAGTGGAACGGTTGAGGCCCAGTACTTC. Translated, it gives CASSGTVEAQYF.

The chain uses TRBV5-1 and TRBJ1-1, with a tentative D call TRBD1 (5 bases). The germline gives CDR1 SGHRS, CDR2 YFSETQ. The CDR3 has 16 amino acids. V dropped 7 bases and J dropped 0 bases, with 19 bases sitting between them. CDR3 protein: CASSPRLEGMNTEAFF. As DNA, the CDR3 is TGCGCCAGCTCCCCGAGGTTGGAGGGGATGAACACTGAAGCTTTCTTT. Full variable domain (remainder filled in from reference TRBV5-1 and TRBJ1-1): KAGVTQTPRYLIKTRGQQVTLSCSPISGHRSVSWYQQTPGQGLQFLFEYFSETQRNKGNFPGRFSGRQFSNSRSEMNVSTLELGDSALYLCASSPRLEGMNTEAFFGQGTRLTVV.

The rearrangement joins TRBV5-1 to TRBJ1-1; D is perhaps TRBD1 (6 bases). Trimming shortened V by 8 bases and J by 6 bases, and 11 bases separated the two germline ends. This CDR3 is 11 amino acids long. Per germline, CDR1 SGHRS and CDR2 YFSETQ. For the CDR3, the DNA is TGCGCCAGTGGTCAGGGGTCTGAAGCTTTCTTT. This encodes CASGQGSEAFF.

This clone was seen only once. The V and J genes are TRBV6-2 or TRBV6-3 and TRBJ2-3, with D possibly TRBD2 on 6 matching bases. V lost 0 bases to trimming and J lost 8 bases, with 15 bases between them. This CDR3 has 15 residues. The germline V gene has CDR1 MNHEY and CDR2 SVGEGT. The DNA of the CDR3 is TGTGCCAGCAGTTACTCGGCGGCTAGCGACGGTACGCAGTATTTT. This codes for CASSYSAASDGTQYF.

The CDR3 region has the DNA TGTGCCAGCAGCCGATCGGGACTTTTAAAACACTACAATGAGCAGTTCTTC. This translates into CASSRSGLLKHYNEQFF. This chain uses TRBV3-1 (or the pseudogene TRBV3-2) with TRBJ2-1; tentative D call: TRBD2 (6 bases). The CDR3 totals 17 residues. Trimming left V 4 bases short and J 3 bases short, with 19 bases between. Per germline, CDR1 LGHDT and CDR2 YNNKEL (reference sequence).

This clone has more than one count but fewer than ten. This chain uses TRBV4-3 with TRBJ2-1; D gene uncertain. The CDR3 covers 14 residues. The germline V gene encodes CDR1 LGHNA and CDR2 YSLEER. V lost 0 bases and J lost 9, with 12 bases in between. CDR3 coding DNA: TGCGCCAGCAGCCAAGATGGATTGGCTAGTGAGCAGTTCTTC. Translated: CASSQDGLASEQFF.

This rearrangement joins TRBV6-2 or TRBV6-3 to TRBJ2-3; maybe TRBD2 (6 bases). The germline gives CDR1 MNHEY, CDR2 SVGEGT. The CDR3 runs 16 residues. The V end was cut by 5 bases, the J end by 2 bases, with 17 bases between. CDR3 sequence reads: CASSPSDYLATDTQYF. The CDR3 DNA sequence: TGTGCCAGCAGTCCCTCGGACTATTTAGCCACAGATACGCAGTATTTT.

The chain is built from TRBV19 and TRBJ2-3; 9 bases map to TRBD1. Germline CDR1 and CDR2: LNHDA and SQIVND (reference sequence). V trimming: 3 bases; J trimming: 1 base; junction bases outside the gene matches: 5. The CDR3 is made up of 16 amino acids. The CDR3 nucleotides are TGTGCCAGTAGTATGAGGGGACAGGGTGGCACAGATACGCAGTATTTT. This gives the protein CASSMRGQGGTDTQYF.

Concerning this clone itself: Different DNA sequences within this sample yield the same CDR3. V and J are TRBV18 and TRBJ1-4; 10 bases align to TRBD1. Trimming took 3 bases from V and 5 from J; bases not matched to a gene: 0. This CDR3 spans 14 amino acids. Germline assignment: CDR1 KGHSH and CDR2 LQKENI. DNA of the CDR3: TGTGCCAGCTCACCGGGACAGGGGAATGAAAAACTGTTTTTT. This sequence encodes CASSPGQGNEKLFF.

The gene calls are TRBV7-2 and TRBJ2-1; 9 bases are a match to TRBD2. Germline V gene lookup returns CDR1 SGHTA and CDR2 FQGNSA. The CDR3 has 17 amino acids. Trimming cost V 4 bases and J 7 bases; bases outside gene matches: 14. Here the CDR3 DNA reads TGTGCCAGCAGCTCAGTCTCCGGGCGGGGGGGACCTAATGAGCAGTTCTTC. Translated, it gives CASSSVSGRGGPNEQFF.

The count of this clone is one. V gene TRBV5-6 combines with J gene TRBJ2-7; D may be TRBD1 (6 bases). Germline V gives CDR1 SGHDT, CDR2 YYEEEE. The CDR3 totals 12 residues. V was clipped by 4 bases and J by 6 bases, with 11 bases between them. The CDR3 DNA follows: TGTGCCAGCAGCATGGACAGTTTCGAGCAGTACTTC. Protein sequence: CASSMDSFEQYF.